The rows below give T cell receptor beta chains drawn from one sample of a study of PD-1 blockade in classical Hodgkin lymphoma. The table came from immunoSEQ multiplex PCR; TCRdb's copy has only in-frame clones and leaves some out. The sample consists of around 65,000 clones, 80% to 90% of them appearing once. The starting material was peripheral blood mononuclear cells (PBMCs), obtained at baseline. These receptors were collected from a human donor with classical Hodgkin lymphoma. Each CDR3 is given without its conserved first and last residue. The order of the fields is clone size, J gene, V gene, CDR3 protein. The listing skips clone size in some rows; elsewhere it reads once, few, many or a size class.

size: NA; J: TRBJ1-5; V: TRBV27; CDR3: ASSLGPLQPQH
size: NA; J: TRBJ1-2; V: TRBV28; CDR3: ASSFRRGGYT
size: NA; J: TRBJ1-5; V: TRBV5-1; CDR3: ASSPDGYNQPQH
size: NA; J: TRBJ1-1; V: TRBV2; CDR3: ASSEAQRRGEAF
size: NA; J: TRBJ2-7; V: TRBV6-7; CDR3: ASSQVLREQY
size: NA; J: TRBJ1-5; V: TRBV19; CDR3: ASSASGGGNQPQH
size: NA; J: TRBJ2-3; V: TRBV7-3; CDR3: ASSLLAGLSTDTQY
size: once; J: TRBJ1-2; V: TRBV7-3; CDR3: ASSSGGTEYGYT
size: NA; J: TRBJ1-5; V: TRBV19; CDR3: ASSRGQGGGKPQH
size: NA; J: TRBJ2-7; V: TRBV11-2; CDR3: ASSLEARYEQY
size: once; J: TRBJ1-4; V: TRBV6-1; CDR3: ASKGRGNEKLF
size: NA; J: TRBJ2-7; V: TRBV2; CDR3: ASSEWVVGEY
size: once; J: TRBJ1-4; V: TRBV27; CDR3: ASSFRTGGPTGEKLF
size: NA; J: TRBJ1-5; V: TRBV6-1; CDR3: ASSEVDKHYQPQH
size: NA; J: TRBJ2-1; V: TRBV11-2; CDR3: ASTELLAGANEQF
size: NA; J: TRBJ2-7; V: TRBV2; CDR3: ASASHEQY
size: NA; J: TRBJ2-1; V: TRBV10-2; CDR3: ASRFERGFTNNEQF
size: once; J: TRBJ2-1; V: TRBV7-9; CDR3: ASSPALAVGYNEQF
size: NA; J: TRBJ2-3; V: TRBV6-5; CDR3: ASSRGGRVDTQY
size: NA; J: TRBJ2-1; V: TRBV13; CDR3: ATSPRSPNEQF
size: NA; J: TRBJ1-1; V: TRBV7-9; CDR3: ASSSRVSLTLTEAF
size: once; J: TRBJ2-5; V: TRBV7-9; CDR3: ASSARDDTQY
size: NA; J: TRBJ2-5; V: TRBV30; CDR3: AWSLWTGGRETQY
size: NA; J: TRBJ2-7; V: TRBV7-9; CDR3: ASSKDRGPVL
size: NA; J: TRBJ2-5; V: TRBV6-5; CDR3: ASSYLPSVVQETQY
size: once; J: TRBJ2-7; V: TRBV29-1; CDR3: SVELEEKYEQY
size: NA; J: TRBJ2-3; V: TRBV5-1; CDR3: ASSFGDRGMADTQY
size: few; J: TRBJ1-1; V: TRBV10-3; CDR3: ATLDGGAEAF
size: NA; J: TRBJ1-6; V: TRBV9; CDR3: ASSVDPGQVNSPLH
size: NA; J: TRBJ2-6; V: TRBV19; CDR3: ASSTSPGRTSGANVLT
size: NA; J: TRBJ1-1; V: TRBV13; CDR3: ASSLTGVTEAF
size: NA; J: TRBJ2-5; V: TRBV10-1; CDR3: ASSSDRAVGTQY
size: NA; J: TRBJ1-1; V: TRBV7-2; CDR3: ASSLGGRRPLMNTEAF
size: NA; J: TRBJ1-1; V: TRBV6-5; CDR3: ASKDPTGEAF
size: NA; J: TRBJ1-6; V: TRBV6-6; CDR3: ASNLQGAYSPLH
size: NA; J: TRBJ2-5; V: TRBV30; CDR3: AWRNGGGLETQY
size: NA; J: TRBJ1-3; V: TRBV6-5; CDR3: ASSYHPEDTIY
size: NA; J: TRBJ1-1; V: TRBV2; CDR3: ASSLTMVAEAF
size: NA; J: TRBJ2-7; V: TRBV27; CDR3: ASSPSGTGVFEQY
size: NA; J: TRBJ1-2; V: TRBV15; CDR3: ATSGTRGYGYT
size: NA; J: TRBJ1-2; V: TRBV6-5; CDR3: ASMTDPNYGYT
size: NA; J: TRBJ1-4; V: TRBV7-9; CDR3: ASSSGGGQVNEKLF
size: NA; J: TRBJ1-1; V: TRBV28; CDR3: ASSLTSGDTEAF
size: NA; J: TRBJ1-1; V: TRBV5-1; CDR3: ASSLEGAWDTEAF
size: once; J: TRBJ2-7; V: TRBV15; CDR3: ATSRGMRGPPYEQY
size: NA; J: TRBJ2-3; V: TRBV2; CDR3: ASSDPSTDTQY
size: few; J: TRBJ1-2; V: TRBV10-3; CDR3: AISAGQAYGYT
size: NA; J: TRBJ2-3; V: TRBV5-1; CDR3: ASSTLAGGTDTQY
size: NA; J: TRBJ1-1; V: TRBV7-9; CDR3: ASSPSYGTGLWVNTEAF
size: NA; J: TRBJ2-7; V: TRBV11-2; CDR3: ASSFDLNEQY
size: NA; J: TRBJ2-1; V: TRBV29-1; CDR3: SVVSPGAYNEQF
size: NA; J: TRBJ1-2; V: TRBV29-1; CDR3: SVPGGGYT
size: NA; J: TRBJ1-1; V: TRBV4-1; CDR3: ASSHKAGGTEAF
size: NA; J: TRBJ1-5; V: TRBV27; CDR3: ASSSGPGQPQH
size: NA; J: TRBJ2-3; V: TRBV6-5; CDR3: ASSYSGQPPDTQY
size: NA; J: TRBJ1-6; V: TRBV13; CDR3: ASSLGLGRGSPLH
size: once; J: TRBJ1-6; V: TRBV7-2; CDR3: ASSVGQAGSPLH